This is a list of T cell receptor beta chains from one sample in a study of shared clonotypes between healthy human individuals. Sequenced by immunoSEQ multiplex PCR; TCRdb stores in-frame clones only, minus some. The table records roughly 1,100,000 clones, approximately 76% of them present only once. What was sequenced was memory CD4+ T cells sorted from blood. The receptors were sampled from a man younger than 35 in good health. CDR3s include the opening cysteine and the closing phenylalanine or tryptophan. The D gene is left open where the match is weak. Not all rows give a size; the values are once, few, many and, for expanded clones, a class.

clone_size j_call v_call d_call cdr3_aa cdr3_nt
. TRBJ2-7 TRBV6-6 . CATRRGPSSEYEQYF TGTGCCACCCGTCGGGGGCCATCCTCTGAATACGAGCAGTACTTC
. TRBJ2-6 TRBV7-2 . CASSLGWGAPDSGANVLTF TGTGCCAGCAGTCTAGGGTGGGGAGCTCCGGACTCTGGGGCCAACGTCCTGACTTTC
. TRBJ2-2 TRBV6-5 . CASSYGGSSTGELFF TGTGCCAGCAGTTACGGGGGATCGAGCACCGGGGAGCTGTTTTTT
once TRBJ2-1 TRBV11-3 . CASSLGGTAYEQFF TGTGCCAGCAGCTTAGGCGGGACAGCTTATGAGCAGTTCTTC
. TRBJ2-1 TRBV11-3 TRBD1 CATVLGSYRGRPENEQFF TGTGCCACCGTACTAGGCTCGTACAGGGGCCGACCGGAGAATGAGCAGTTCTTC
few TRBJ1-4 TRBV29-1 . CSVGPTGSPNEKLFF TGCAGCGTTGGCCCAACAGGGAGCCCTAATGAAAAACTGTTTTTT
. TRBJ2-7 TRBV5-4 TRBD1 CASSHTGTGQGTYEQYF TGTGCCAGCAGCCATACCGGGACAGGACAGGGAACCTACGAGCAGTACTTC
. TRBJ2-7 TRBV7-2 . CASSVTGQVSYEQYF TGTGCCAGCAGCGTTACAGGGCAAGTCTCCTACGAGCAGTACTTC
. TRBJ2-7 TRBV27 . CASSSAPGTRTYEQYF TGTGCCAGCAGTTCGGCCCCCGGGACGAGAACTTACGAGCAGTACTTC
many TRBJ1-6 TRBV23-1 TRBD1 CASTTGGKNSPLHF TGCGCCAGCACCACAGGGGGCAAAAATTCACCCCTCCACTTT
many TRBJ1-2 TRBV28 TRBD1 CASRAGQGFYGYTF TGTGCCAGCAGAGCGGGACAGGGGTTCTATGGCTACACCTTC
. TRBJ1-1 TRBV30 . CAWKGVRTEAFF TGTGCCTGGAAGGGGGTTAGGACTGAAGCTTTCTTT
. TRBJ2-3 TRBV5-1 TRBD1 CASSLTWTGSSTDTQYF TGCGCCAGCAGCTTGACGTGGACAGGGTCATCCACAGATACGCAGTATTTT
. TRBJ2-5 TRBV6-6 . CASSYSNPGQETQYF TGTGCCAGCAGTTACTCGAACCCGGGACAAGAGACCCAGTACTTC
few TRBJ2-3 TRBV6-6 . CASSYRKGSSTDTQYF TGTGCCAGCAGTTACAGAAAGGGATCTAGCACAGATACGCAGTATTTT
. TRBJ2-7 TRBV7-8 . CASSLAKGGEQYF TGTGCCAGCAGCTTAGCGAAAGGAGGCGAGCAGTACTTC
. TRBJ1-2 TRBV6-6 . CASSKDRLLSYGYTF TGTGCCAGCAGTAAAGACAGGCTACTTAGTTATGGCTACACCTTC
. TRBJ2-7 TRBV28 TRBD1 CASSSGQGNEQYF TGTGCCAGCAGCTCGGGACAGGGTAACGAGCAGTACTTC
. TRBJ2-4 TRBV9 . CASSLWGDGNKDIQYF TGTGCCAGCAGCTTATGGGGCGACGGTAATAAAGACATTCAGTACTTC
. TRBJ1-3 TRBV7-9 . CASSPWARPDTIYF TGTGCCAGCAGCCCCTGGGCACGCCCGGACACCATATATTTT
. TRBJ1-1 TRBV28 . CASSLSLGAGRGAFF TGTGCCAGCAGTTTGTCGCTCGGGGCAGGAAGAGGCGCTTTCTTT
. TRBJ2-2 TRBV28 . CASGRGVNTGELFF TGTGCCAGCGGCAGGGGGGTAAACACCGGGGAGCTGTTTTTT
few TRBJ2-5 TRBV11-2 . CASSPHGSETQYF TGTGCCAGCAGCCCACACGGGTCCGAGACCCAGTACTTC
. TRBJ2-5 TRBV19 . CASEQQETQYF TGTGCCAGCGAACAACAAGAGACCCAGTACTTC
. TRBJ2-7 TRBV27 TRBD1 CASSPDRARTYEQYF TGTGCCAGCAGCCCAGACAGGGCGCGCACCTACGAGCAGTACTTC
. TRBJ2-3 TRBV19 . CASSMLDTQYF TGTGCCAGTAGTATGCTAGATACGCAGTATTTT
. TRBJ1-2 TRBV2 . CASSVFWTASSNYGYTF TGTGCCAGCAGTGTCTTTTGGACAGCCTCTTCTAACTATGGCTACACCTTC
. TRBJ2-3 TRBV29-1 . CSVEGRVTDTQYF TGCAGCGTTGAGGGCAGAGTCACAGATACGCAGTATTTT
. TRBJ1-2 TRBV7-9 . CASSTGWGRPGGYTF TGTGCCAGCAGCACGGGTTGGGGACGACCCGGGGGCTACACCTTC
. TRBJ2-2 TRBV15 TRBD2 CATSGTSGGGTGELFF TGTGCCACCAGCGGGACTAGCGGGGGAGGCACCGGGGAGCTGTTTTTT
. TRBJ1-6 TRBV28 . CASSFERVNSPLHF TGTGCCAGCAGTTTTGAGAGGGTTAATTCACCCCTCCACTTT
. TRBJ1-2 TRBV19 TRBD1 CASMGDRWGSVGYTF TGTGCCAGTATGGGGGACAGGTGGGGGTCAGTTGGCTACACCTTC
. TRBJ1-3 TRBV7-9 . CASSSQGISGNTIYF TGTGCCAGCAGTTCACAGGGAATCTCTGGAAACACCATATATTTT